Following are 17 T cell receptor beta chains from one sample sequenced in a study of blood T cell repertoires in COVID-19. The table came from immunoSEQ multiplex PCR; TCRdb's copy has only in-frame clones and leaves some out. This sample yields 89,000 or so clones, of which about 84% are seen a single time; 8% belongs to the top ten. Specimen: peripheral blood. The source is a man aged 45-60 years with active COVID-19.

J is TRBJ2-3 and V is TRBV5-1; D is ambiguous. The CDR3 is 13 residues long. Germline V CDR1 and CDR2: SGHRS, YFSETQ. V lost 3 bases to trimming and J lost 1 base, with 6 bases between them. The DNA for the CDR3 is TGCGCCAGCAGCTCCGAGGGCACAGATACGCAGTATTTT. Translating it yields CASSSEGTDTQYF.

This chain uses TRBV3-1 (or the pseudogene TRBV3-2) with TRBJ1-2; TRBD1 matches at 10 bases. Trimming at V came to 1 base and at J to 8 bases, leaving 4 bases not matched to a gene. CDR3 length: 14 residues. Germline lookup yields CDR1 LGHDT and CDR2 YNNKEL (reference sequence). CDR3 in DNA: TGTGCCAGCAGCCAAGGGCGGGGACAGGGGGGCTACACCTTC. It specifies CASSQGRGQGGYTF.

The J gene is TRBJ1-3, the V gene TRBV23-1, with a weak D call TRBD1 (6 bases). TRBV23-1 is an open reading frame whose function is uncertain. The CDR3 is 17 amino acids. The V end was cut by 3 bases, the J end by 4 bases, with 19 bases between. As DNA, the CDR3 is TGCGCCAGCAGTCATGGGGGGGACATATCTTTCGGAAACACCATATATTTT. Its protein is CASSHGGDISFGNTIYF.

The rearrangement joins TRBV5-1 to TRBJ1-1, with D unclear. The germline V gene encodes CDR1 SGHRS and CDR2 YFSETQ. The V and J ends lost 4 bases and 1 base respectively, with 8 bases between them. The CDR3 length is 13 residues. CDR3 loop: CASSLTRNTEAFF. CDR3 bases: TGCGCCAGCAGCCTAACCCGGAACACTGAAGCTTTCTTT.

The V and J genes are TRBV5-4 and TRBJ2-3; a weak D match, TRBD2 (6 bases). The CDR3 runs to 17 residues. Per the germline V gene, CDR1 is SGHNT and CDR2 is YYREEE (reference sequence). V lost 1 base and J 4 bases, leaving 19 bases between the germline ends. The CDR3 sequence: CASSLWRGTQSADTQYF. CDR3 sequence (DNA): TGTGCCAGCAGCTTGTGGAGAGGGACTCAAAGCGCAGATACGCAGTATTTT.

This rearrangement joins TRBV19 to TRBJ1-4; D possibly corresponds to TRBD1 (6 bases). V lost 5 bases and J 8 bases, leaving 18 bases between the germline ends. This CDR3 spans 15 amino acids. In germline, CDR1 is LNHDA, CDR2 SQIVND (reference sequence). The CDR3 protein is CASSSRTVSGEKLFF. The CDR3 DNA reads as TGTGCCAGTAGTTCTCGGACAGTCTCGGGGGAAAAACTGTTTTTT.

CDR3 DNA sequence: TGTGCCAGCAGCAATAGTAGACAGGGCGTGGGTGAGCAGTACTTC. Its protein is CASSNSRQGVGEQYF. The V gene is TRBV21-1, the J gene TRBJ2-7; TRBD1 is the table's D call, not checked against the DNA. TRBV21-1 is described as a pseudogene. This CDR3 comprises 15 residues.

The rearrangement links TRBV5-4 to TRBJ1-2; the D gene is possibly TRBD1 (5 bases). Trimming shortened V by 4 bases and J by 4 bases, and 17 bases separated the two germline ends. Germline V CDR1 and CDR2: SGHNT, YYREEE (reference sequence). The CDR3 loop spans 15 amino acids. The CDR3 DNA reads TGTGCCAGCAGCGAGTCCGGACACCTTGGCTATGGCTACACCTTC. Translation gives CASSESGHLGYGYTF.

V and J are TRBV5-6 and TRBJ1-2, with D possibly being TRBD1 (6 bases). Germline V lookup: CDR1 SGHDT, CDR2 YYEEEE. The CDR3 consists of 12 residues. Trimming shortened V by 2 bases and J by 5 bases, and 7 bases separated the two germline ends. The DNA of the CDR3 is TGTGCCAGCAGCTTAGGGGGTTATGGCTACACCTTC. Translation: CASSLGGYGYTF.

The chain is built from TRBV18 and TRBJ1-4; 9 nucleotides agree with TRBD1. CDR1 is KGHSH, CDR2 LQKENI, per germline. V dropped 3 bases and J dropped 4; count of bases not matched to a gene: 15. The CDR3 sequence is 19 residues long. The CDR3 DNA follows: TGTGCCAGCTCACCCTTACCGGGACAGGGCCCAGCCCTTAATGAAAAACTGTTTTTT. Encoded protein: CASSPLPGQGPALNEKLFF.

The chain recombines TRBV4-3 with TRBJ1-3; tentative D call: TRBD1 (5 bases). The V end lost 4 bases, the J end lost 5 bases, and 12 bases lay between the germline ends. Germline CDR1 and CDR2: LGHNA and YSLEER. The CDR3 is 14 amino acids. The CDR3 here is CASSLRVARNTIYF. The CDR3, as DNA: TGCGCCAGCAGCCTCAGGGTTGCAAGAAACACCATATATTTT.

This sequence joins TRBV4-2 and TRBJ2-2; 7 positions match TRBD2. Germline-derived CDR1 and CDR2 are LGHNA and YNFKEQ. After removal of 3 bases from V and 3 bases from J, the junction contained 10 bases not matched to a gene. The CDR3 has 17 residues. The CDR3 bases are TGTGCCAGCAGCCACCGGGGAGGCGGGAGCGACACCGGGGAGCTGTTTTTT. It encodes CASSHRGGGSDTGELFF.

This clone was counted a few times. The chain recombines TRBV7-8 with TRBJ1-1, with unresolved D. Deletions cut 3 bases from V and 0 bases from J, with 5 bases between. The germline V gene encodes CDR1 SGHVS and CDR2 FQNEAQ. The CDR3 runs 13 residues. CDR3 bases: TGTGCCAGCAGCTTCCAGTTGAACACTGAAGCTTTCTTT. Encoded protein: CASSFQLNTEAFF.

The V and J genes are TRBV19 and TRBJ1-2, with unresolved D. Germline V lookup: CDR1 LNHDA, CDR2 SQIVND (reference sequence). The V end was cut by 3 bases, the J end by 1 base, with 9 bases between. This CDR3 comprises 14 residues. The CDR3 loop reads CASSIAGSNYGYTF. DNA of the CDR3: TGTGCCAGTAGTATCGCCGGGAGTAACTATGGCTACACCTTC.

V gene TRBV9 combines with J gene TRBJ2-7, with 8 nucleotides matching TRBD1. This CDR3 comprises 19 residues. J gave up 0 bases and V 4 bases, and 18 bases lay outside the gene matches. Germline assignment: CDR1 SGDLS and CDR2 YYNGEE. CDR3 nucleotides: TGTGCCAGCAGCCCCTGGGGGGACAGGATACCTAAACCCTCCTACGAGCAGTACTTC. As protein: CASSPWGDRIPKPSYEQYF.

J is TRBJ1-3 and V is TRBV2, with 8 bases fitting TRBD1. The CDR3 has 15 residues. J gave up 3 bases and V 6 bases, and 7 bases lay outside the gene matches. Germline V gene lookup returns CDR1 SNHLY and CDR2 FYNNEI. The CDR3 coding sequence is TGTGCCAGCAGGGCCCTAACAGGGGGTGGAAACACCATATATTTT. Translation: CASRALTGGGNTIYF.

The chain is built from TRBV4-3 and TRBJ1-1; D is unclear. Germline V gene data show CDR1 as LGHNA and CDR2 as YSLEER. The CDR3 is 15 amino acids. The germline V and J ends were trimmed by 3 bases and 6 bases, with 17 bases remaining between them. In nucleotides, the CDR3 is TGCGCCAGCAGCCAGGAGGGATTCGCTGGGGCTGAAGCTTTCTTT. Translated, it gives CASSQEGFAGAEAFF.